This passage covers 15 T cell receptor beta chains from one sample sequenced in a study of blood T cells in healthy people across ages. The second PCR ran roughly 7 to 12 cycles with a sample-barcoded 5' primer and J-beta primers. A single record per CDR3 protein comes from TCRdb applying MiXCR to the 5' RACE reads. The sample has hundreds of thousands of distinct CDR3 sequences; around 48% are singletons. Material: blood. These receptors were obtained from a man under 40 in good health.

This clonotype showed up just a few times. The chain recombines TRBV27 with TRBJ2-6; 9 positions match TRBD1. The CDR3 runs to 17 residues. V lost 4 bases, J lost 4 bases, and 8 bases stayed unmatched. The germline V gene has CDR1 MNHEY and CDR2 SMNVEV (reference sequence). This CDR3 reads CASSSQQGASGANVLTF. CDR3 in DNA: TGTGCCAGCAGTTCCCAACAGGGGGCTTCCGGGGCCAACGTCCTGACTTTC.

This clonotype was seen a few times. J is TRBJ2-7 and V is TRBV20-1; possible D gene TRBD2, 6 bases. This CDR3 is 15 amino acids long. Trimming pared 0 bases from V and 0 bases from J, leaving 12 bases between. Germline V CDR1 and CDR2: DFQATT, SNEGSKA (reference sequence). CDR3 in amino acids: CSARDPVSGSYEQYF. The CDR3 DNA follows: TGCAGTGCTAGAGATCCCGTTAGCGGCTCCTACGAGCAGTACTTC.

CDR3 in amino acids: CASSPTTDTHYGYTF. The CDR3 region has the DNA TGTGCCAGCTCACCAACCACGGATACGCACTATGGCTACACCTTC. The chain is built from TRBV18 and TRBJ1-2; D gene ambiguous. CDR3 length equals 15 residues. V gave up 2 bases and J gave up 3 bases, with 13 bases separating them. CDR1 is KGHSH and CDR2 is LQKENI in the germline V gene.

This clonotype was counted between two and nine times. The chain is built from TRBV4-1 and TRBJ2-2; D gene ambiguous. Germline V CDR1 and CDR2: MGHRA, YSYEKL. The V end lost 0 bases, the J end lost 6 bases, and 2 bases lay between the germline ends. This CDR3 spans 12 amino acids. The CDR3 loop reads CASSQEPGELFF. Here the CDR3 DNA reads TGCGCCAGCAGCCAAGAACCCGGGGAGCTGTTTTTT.

The gene calls are TRBV7-2 and TRBJ1-2, with D possibly TRBD1 on 6 matching bases. Germline V lookup: CDR1 SGHTA, CDR2 FQGNSA. V lost 5 bases and J lost 6, with 22 bases in between. This CDR3 region has 16 residues. As DNA, the CDR3 is TGTGCCAGCAGCCGGGACCCGGGACATCTTAGTCATGGCTACACCTTC. It encodes CASSRDPGHLSHGYTF.

The rearrangement uses TRBV20-1 and TRBJ2-5; perhaps D is TRBD1 or TRBD2 (5 bases each). The CDR3 contains 12 residues. Germline V gene lookup returns CDR1 DFQATT and CDR2 SNEGSKA (reference sequence). V shed 6 bases and J shed 11 bases, with 19 bases lying between them. In nucleotides, the CDR3 is TGCAGTGCCCGAGGGGTTTCCCCGGAGCAGTACTTC. This gives the protein CSARGVSPEQYF.

The J gene is TRBJ2-3, the V gene TRBV2; 14 positions agree with TRBD2. Trimming cost V 3 bases and J 2 bases; bases outside gene matches: 7. This CDR3 is built from 18 residues. The germline V gene has CDR1 SNHLY and CDR2 FYNNEI. For the CDR3, the DNA is TGTGCCAGCAGTGATCCCAGGACTAGCGGGGGGAACACAGATACGCAGTATTTT. Amino acid sequence: CASSDPRTSGGNTDTQYF.

V is TRBV5-1 and J is TRBJ2-7; 11 bases are a match to TRBD1. V shed 5 bases, J shed 2 bases, and the junction held 6 bases outside the gene matches. The CDR3 is made up of 15 amino acids. Germline V lookup: CDR1 SGHRS, CDR2 YFSETQ. CDR3 region: CASSVGTGGTYEQYF. As DNA, the CDR3 is TGCGCCAGCAGTGTTGGGACAGGGGGAACCTACGAGCAGTACTTC. The whole variable domain, remainder taken from reference TRBV5-1 and TRBJ2-7, is KAGVTQTPRYLIKTRGQQVTLSCSPISGHRSVSWYQQTPGQGLQFLFEYFSETQRNKGNFPGRFSGRQFSNSRSEMNVSTLELGDSALYLCASSVGTGGTYEQYFGPGTRLTVT.

The genes are TRBV20-1 and TRBJ2-7; possibly TRBD1 or TRBD2 for D (5 bases each). Germline lookup yields CDR1 DFQATT and CDR2 SNEGSKA (reference sequence). Trimming pared 0 bases from V and 3 bases from J, leaving 12 bases between. This CDR3 has 14 amino acids. This CDR3 is CSARESGTHYEQYF. The DNA of the CDR3 is TGCAGTGCTAGAGAATCCGGGACCCACTACGAGCAGTACTTC.

The chain carries TRBV29-1 and TRBJ1-2; D unclear. The CDR3 contains 13 residues. Trimming removed 4 bases at V and 0 bases at J, with 9 bases between. Germline V gives CDR1 SQVTM, CDR2 ANQGSEA. CDR3 loop: CSVGDKTNYGYTF. CDR3 nucleotide sequence: TGCAGCGTTGGTGATAAGACTAACTATGGCTACACCTTC.

V gene TRBV6-2 or TRBV6-3 combines with J gene TRBJ2-7, with 8 nucleotides matching TRBD2. With V trimmed by 6 bases and J by 6 bases, 13 bases remained unmatched. The CDR3 is 15 amino acids. CDR1 and CDR2 (germline): MNHEY, SVGEGT. The CDR3 DNA sequence: TGTGCCAGCAGATCGATAGCGGGGTTGTCTCTCGAGCAGTACTTC. It specifies CASRSIAGLSLEQYF.

The chain has TRBV7-9 and TRBJ1-5, with 11 positions matching TRBD1. The length of the CDR3 is 16 residues. J was trimmed by 1 base and V by 5 bases; bases with no gene match: 4. Germline-derived CDR1 and CDR2 are SEHNR and FQNEAQ (reference sequence). The CDR3 loop is CASSRTGGHSNQPQHF. The CDR3 DNA sequence: TGTGCCAGCAGCAGGACAGGGGGCCACAGCAATCAGCCCCAGCATTTT.

The chain joins TRBV20-1 to TRBJ2-3; 8 nucleotides line up with TRBD2. The V gene end was trimmed by 5 bases and the J gene end by 2 bases; junction bases not matched to a gene: 9. Germline CDR1 reads DFQATT; CDR2 reads SNEGSKA (reference sequence). The CDR3 runs to 15 residues. The CDR3 loop is CSAAQRGPFTDTQYF. The DNA for the CDR3 is TGCAGTGCTGCACAGCGGGGGCCTTTCACAGATACGCAGTATTTT.

This clonotype was seen a handful of times. The gene calls are TRBV9 and TRBJ2-7; TRBD1 matches at 10 bases. From germline, CDR1 is SGDLS and CDR2 YYNGEE. The CDR3 spans 17 residues. J was trimmed by 5 bases and V by 3 bases; bases with no gene match: 14. The CDR3 is CASSAGVTGTGAHEQYF. In DNA, the CDR3 is TGTGCCAGCAGCGCTGGTGTTACCGGGACAGGGGCCCACGAGCAGTACTTC.

A few counts support this clonotype. The V call is TRBV9, the J call TRBJ1-2; TRBD1 might be the D (6 bases). V was shortened by 3 bases and J by 4 bases, with 13 bases between the two germline ends. Germline V gives CDR1 SGDLS, CDR2 YYNGEE. The CDR3 length is 14 residues. The CDR3 bases are TGTGCCAGCAGCGGAAGGACAGATGTCTATGGCTACACCTTC. It translates to CASSGRTDVYGYTF.